This T cell receptor (beta chain) stems from a study of blood T cell repertoires in COVID-19 (dated by TCRdb to the early 2020s). Study-wide context: Collaborator samples came from the United States, Italy and Spain and covered acute and convalescent phases of COVID-19. The prospective study material was composed of cDNA or gDNA derived from T cells, B-cell-depleted T cells, or PBMCs. Subjects who had been exposed to COVID-19, were actively infected with it, or had recovered from it provided the deeply sampled blood TCRbeta repertoires that made up the dataset. A freely available public database, intended as a resource for researchers studying the immune response to SARS-CoV-2, is where the repertoires were released. Samples came from the ongoing ImmuneRACE study (first 160 participants) plus 1,254 subjects from 6 global collaborators. Sample metadata almost always included a de-identified subject ID, COVID-19 status, age in years and sex. Where available, HLA class I and class II types were taken from metadata supplied by the sample provider and were not determined by assay-based typing.

Its CDR3 holds 15 amino acids, cysteine through phenylalanine. Only the CDR3 DNA stays, 45 bases, in frame from base 1. CDR1 and CDR2, looked up from the germline V gene (reference sequence), are SGHNT and YYREEE. Trimming takes 4 bases off V and 7 bases off J; junction bases not matched to a gene: 7. The immunoSEQ Assay, a bias-controlled multiplex PCR, was used to amplify TCRbeta CDR3 regions from genomic DNA. The study's processing was this. The number of nucleated cells in each sample was estimated from the amplification of reference gene primers within the assay. Sequence reads were collapsed and filtered to measure the absolute abundance of every unique TCRbeta CDR3 rearrangement. For each sample, productive Simpson clonality was calculated as the square root of Simpson's diversity index over productive rearrangements. Not all clones reach the TCRdb copy of this immuneACCESS table, which keeps in-frame sequences only. Checked studies attribute under half of the gap to unresolved V genes and leave the rest unexplained. V, J and clone size were drawn from that table, and D and trimming were deduced from the DNA. This sample comprises about 440,000 clones, about 91% of them detected only once. Of the sample, 10% to 15% falls within the top ten clones.

About this clone itself: Its antigen has not been determined. The record has no base qualities; no much larger clone is one base away.

One collaborating source in Seattle enrolled patients during active infection and followed them longitudinally through the course of disease. Each collaborating institution followed its own protocols to collect whole blood in K2EDTA tubes. For TCRbeta analysis, collaborators shipped samples in one of three forms: frozen whole blood, isolated PBMCs, or DNA extracted from either of those sample types. What the research found in general, with its limitations: How much clinical and demographic metadata was included differed by source and by participant, and the metadata was provided uncurated.

The receptor chain draws on TRBV5-4 and TRBJ1-5, and TRBD1 matches 11 of the central bases. Sequenced input: peripheral blood. This clonotype originated in a woman aged 45-59 years with COVID-19, enrolled during active disease. The nucleotides are TGTGCCAGCAGCCCGGACAGGGGGCCAGGCCAGCCCCAGCATTTT. This is translated as CASSPDRGPGQPQHF.